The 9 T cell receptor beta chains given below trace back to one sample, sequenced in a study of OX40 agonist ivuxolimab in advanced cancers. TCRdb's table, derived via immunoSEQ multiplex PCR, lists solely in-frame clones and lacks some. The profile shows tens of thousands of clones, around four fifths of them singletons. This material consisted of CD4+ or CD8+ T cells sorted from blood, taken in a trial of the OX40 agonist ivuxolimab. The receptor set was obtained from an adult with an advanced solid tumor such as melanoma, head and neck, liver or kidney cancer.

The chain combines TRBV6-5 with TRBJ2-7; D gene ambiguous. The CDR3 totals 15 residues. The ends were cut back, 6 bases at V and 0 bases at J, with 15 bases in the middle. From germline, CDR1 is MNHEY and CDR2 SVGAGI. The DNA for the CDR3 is TGTGCCAGCAGACGCCCCGCTTCTAGCTCCTACGAGCAGTACTTC. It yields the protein CASRRPASSSYEQYF.

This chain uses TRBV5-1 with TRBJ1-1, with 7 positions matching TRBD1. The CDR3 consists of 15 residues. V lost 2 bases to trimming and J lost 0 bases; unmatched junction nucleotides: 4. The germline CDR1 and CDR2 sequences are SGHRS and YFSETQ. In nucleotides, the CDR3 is TGCGCCAGCAGCTTTACAGGGGCTCTGAACACTGAAGCTTTCTTT. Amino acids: CASSFTGALNTEAFF.

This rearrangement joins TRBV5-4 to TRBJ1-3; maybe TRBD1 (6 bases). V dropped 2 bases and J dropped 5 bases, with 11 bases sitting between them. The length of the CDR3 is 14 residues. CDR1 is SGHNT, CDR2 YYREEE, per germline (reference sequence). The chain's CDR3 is CASSLQGGRNTIYF. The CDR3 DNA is TGTGCCAGCAGCTTACAGGGAGGAAGAAACACCATATATTTT.

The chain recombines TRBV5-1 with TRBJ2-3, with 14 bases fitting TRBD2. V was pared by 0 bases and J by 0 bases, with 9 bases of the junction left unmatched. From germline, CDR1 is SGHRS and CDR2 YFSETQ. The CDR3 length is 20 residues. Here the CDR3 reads CASSLDGLAGGQTSTDTQYF. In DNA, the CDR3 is TGCGCCAGCAGCTTGGACGGACTAGCGGGGGGACAAACGAGCACAGATACGCAGTATTTT.

CDR3 nucleotide sequence: TGTGCCAGCAGCCCCACTTACCTGAACACTGAAGCTTTCTTT. It translates to CASSPTYLNTEAFF. The chain joins TRBV5-6 to TRBJ1-1; no firm D call. The V and J ends lost 4 bases and 0 bases respectively, with 10 bases between them. There are 14 residues in the CDR3. CDR1 is SGHDT and CDR2 is YYEEEE in the germline V gene.

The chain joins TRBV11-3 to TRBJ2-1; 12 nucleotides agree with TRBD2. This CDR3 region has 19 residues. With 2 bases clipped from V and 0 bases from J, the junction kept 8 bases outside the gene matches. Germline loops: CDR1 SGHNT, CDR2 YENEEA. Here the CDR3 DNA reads TGTGCCAGCAGCTTACGGGGGACTAGCGGGTTGAGCTCCTACAATGAGCAGTTCTTC. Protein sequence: CASSLRGTSGLSSYNEQFF.

The CDR3 coding sequence is TGTGCCAGCAGCTTAGGGACAGGGGATGCTCAGCCCCAGCATTTT. As protein: CASSLGTGDAQPQHF. The gene calls are TRBV7-2 and TRBJ1-5; 9 positions match TRBD1. V lost 1 base and J lost 6; bases outside the gene matches: 4. CDR3 length equals 15 residues. Per the germline V gene, CDR1 is SGHTA and CDR2 is FQGNSA. Together with reference TRBV7-2 and TRBJ1-5, the CDR3 gives the full variable domain: GAGVSQSPSNKVTEKGKDVELRCDPISGHTALYWYRQSLGQGLEFLIYFQGNSAPDKSGLPSDRFSAERTGGSVSTLTIQRTQQEDSAVYLCASSLGTGDAQPQHFGDGTRLSIL.

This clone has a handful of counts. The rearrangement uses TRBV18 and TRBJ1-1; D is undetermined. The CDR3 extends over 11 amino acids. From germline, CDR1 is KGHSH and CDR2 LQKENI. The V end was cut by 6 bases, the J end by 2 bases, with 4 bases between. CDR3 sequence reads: CASSPNTEAFF. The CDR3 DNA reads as TGTGCCAGCTCCCCTAACACTGAAGCTTTCTTT.

The chain's CDR3 is CASSPSGRTYEQYF. DNA of the CDR3: TGTGCCAGCAGCCCCAGCGGGAGAACCTACGAGCAGTACTTC. The V call is TRBV5-4, the J call TRBJ2-7; TRBD2 aligns across 8 bases. Germline V CDR1 and CDR2: SGHNT, YYREEE (reference sequence). This CDR3 is 14 amino acids long. J gave up 2 bases and V 4 bases, and 5 bases lay outside the gene matches.